One and the same sample provided the 24 T cell receptor beta chains below, sequenced in a study of T cell responses to AZD1222 COVID-19 vaccine. TCRdb keeps only in-frame clones here, not all; method: immunoSEQ multiplex PCR. The sample holds approximately 160,000 clones, under 95% seen once. The material was peripheral blood, obtained on day 0 of AZD1222 vaccination. The receptors originated from an adult in good health.

The chain uses TRBV2 and TRBJ2-5, with 8 bases that match TRBD2. Losses at the gene ends were 2 bases for V and 4 bases for J; bases not matched to a gene: 3. Germline V gene lookup returns CDR1 SNHLY and CDR2 FYNNEI. CDR3 length: 14 amino acids. CDR3 nucleotide sequence: TGTGCCAGCAGTGAAAGCGGGGGCCCAGAGACCCAGTACTTC. This encodes CASSESGGPETQYF.

The V and J genes are TRBV28 and TRBJ2-7, with D uncertain. CDR3 length equals 15 residues. Deletions cut 8 bases from V and 2 bases from J, with 19 bases between. Germline assignment: CDR1 MDHEN and CDR2 SYDVKM. The CDR3: CASSGRRPHTYEQYF. Here the CDR3 DNA reads TGTGCCAGCTCCGGACGGCGTCCCCATACCTACGAGCAGTACTTC.

The genes are TRBV28 and TRBJ1-5; D gene unclear. CDR1 MDHEN and CDR2 SYDVKM come from the germline V gene. V shed 2 bases and J shed 6 bases, with 5 bases lying between them. CDR3 length: 12 amino acids. For the CDR3, the DNA is TGTGCCAGCAGTTTAAGGTTTCAGCCCCAGCATTTT. Protein product: CASSLRFQPQHF.

The chain recombines TRBV28 with TRBJ2-5, with TRBD2 identical over 8 bases. With V trimmed by 4 bases and J by 7 bases, 11 bases remained unmatched. CDR3 size: 15 residues. Germline V lookup: CDR1 MDHEN, CDR2 SYDVKM. This CDR3 reads CASSSPLAEWPTQYF. In DNA form, the CDR3 reads TGTGCCAGCAGTTCCCCACTAGCGGAGTGGCCGACCCAGTACTTC.

The chain links TRBV5-1 to TRBJ2-7; D gene unclear. Germline V gives CDR1 SGHRS, CDR2 YFSETQ. The CDR3 is 13 residues long. The germline V and J ends were trimmed by 0 bases and 2 bases, with 6 bases remaining between them. The CDR3: CASSLVGTYEQYF. CDR3 DNA sequence: TGCGCCAGCAGCTTGGTTGGGACCTACGAGCAGTACTTC.

The genes are TRBV5-6 and TRBJ2-7; 10 bases line up with TRBD1. This CDR3 region has 15 residues. V was clipped by 4 bases and J by 3 bases; unmatched bases: 7. Germline assignment: CDR1 SGHDT and CDR2 YYEEEE. CDR3: CASSGSGTGDYEQYF. CDR3 nucleotide sequence: TGTGCCAGCAGCGGAAGCGGGACAGGGGACTACGAGCAGTACTTC.

The chain couples TRBV21-1 to TRBJ2-7; TRBD2 is taken as the D call from the table, unchecked against the DNA. TRBV21-1 is listed as a pseudogene. This CDR3 spans 16 amino acids. CDR3: CASSKSPSAISYEQYF. CDR3 coding DNA: TGTGCCAGCAGCAAATCCCCTAGCGCAATTTCCTACGAGCAGTACTTC.

The chain's CDR3 is CASSHFTGSYNEQFF. CDR3 in DNA: TGCGCCAGCAGCCATTTCACGGGCTCCTACAATGAGCAGTTCTTC. V usage is TRBV4-3 and J usage is TRBJ2-1; D is unclear. The CDR3 extends over 15 amino acids. V shed 3 bases and J shed 0 bases, with 9 bases lying between them. Germline V gene sequence: CDR1 LGHNA, CDR2 YSLEER.

The J gene is TRBJ1-2, the V gene TRBV28, with D maybe TRBD1 (6 bases). Germline assignment: CDR1 MDHEN and CDR2 SYDVKM. CDR3 length equals 14 residues. Trimming left V 3 bases short and J 7 bases short, with 15 bases between. CDR3 amino acids: CASSLELGGPGYTF. The CDR3 DNA sequence: TGTGCCAGCAGTTTGGAGTTAGGGGGGCCTGGCTACACCTTC.

The rearrangement uses TRBV2 and TRBJ1-1; D remains ambiguous. Germline V CDR1 and CDR2: SNHLY, FYNNEI. V was pared by 3 bases and J by 0 bases, with 8 bases between. The CDR3 is 14 residues long. CDR3 sequence (DNA): TGTGCCAGCAGTGATATAGTGGTGAACACTGAAGCTTTCTTT. It yields the protein CASSDIVVNTEAFF.

The chain uses TRBV3-1 (or the pseudogene TRBV3-2) and TRBJ1-2, with D perhaps matching TRBD1 (5 bases). There are 13 residues in the CDR3. The ends were cut back, 0 bases at V and 6 bases at J, with 8 bases in the middle. Germline-derived CDR1 and CDR2 are LGHDT and YNNKEL (reference sequence). The CDR3 DNA is TGTGCCAGCAGCCAAGATCGGGGGGATGGCTACACCTTC. Translation: CASSQDRGDGYTF.

The chain has TRBV27 and TRBJ2-7, with D unresolved. Germline assignment: CDR1 MNHEY and CDR2 SMNVEV (reference sequence). V was trimmed by 0 bases and J by 3 bases, leaving 12 bases between them. This CDR3 region has 15 residues. CDR3 protein: CASSLSMGGIYEQYF. In DNA, the CDR3 is TGTGCCAGCAGTTTATCGATGGGCGGAATCTACGAGCAGTACTTC.

The chain combines TRBV19 with TRBJ1-2, with 8 bases that match TRBD1. The CDR3 contains 17 residues. Losses at the gene ends were 3 bases for V and 4 bases for J; bases not matched to a gene: 13. CDR1 and CDR2 (germline): LNHDA, SQIVND (reference sequence). The CDR3 loop reads CASSISPSTGGAYGYTF. In nucleotides, the CDR3 is TGTGCCAGTAGTATTTCTCCCTCCACAGGGGGTGCCTATGGCTACACCTTC. The variable domain in full, completed from reference TRBV19 and TRBJ1-2, reads DGGITQSPKYLFRKEGQNVTLSCEQNLNHDAMYWYRQDPGQGLRLIYYSQIVNDFQKGDIAEGYSVSREKKESFPLTVTSAQKNPTAFYLCASSISPSTGGAYGYTFGSGTRLTVV.

The gene calls are TRBV5-5 and TRBJ1-2; D is uncertain. CDR3 length: 17 amino acids. V lost 0 bases and J 1 base, leaving 16 bases between the germline ends. CDR1 SGHKS and CDR2 YYEKEE come from the germline V gene (reference sequence). The CDR3, as DNA: TGTGCCAGCAGCTTGGCCGTGGGCGATTACTTTAACTATGGCTACACCTTC. Translated, it gives CASSLAVGDYFNYGYTF.

The chain is built from TRBV19 and TRBJ1-1; no clear D gene. Trimming removed 4 bases from V and 9 bases from J, with 12 bases in between. CDR3 length: 12 residues. From germline, CDR1 is LNHDA and CDR2 SQIVND (reference sequence). CDR3 region: CASSTAAGQAFF. CDR3 nucleotides: TGTGCCAGTAGTACCGCTGCGGGCCAAGCTTTCTTT.

CDR3 amino acids: CASSTGYEQYF. Here the CDR3 DNA reads TGCGCCAGCAGTACAGGCTACGAGCAGTACTTC. The J gene is TRBJ2-7, the V gene TRBV10-1; tentative D call: TRBD1 (5 bases). The ends were cut back, 5 bases at V and 3 bases at J, with 5 bases in the middle. The CDR3 contains 11 residues. Germline-derived CDR1 and CDR2 are WNHNN and SYGVQD (reference sequence).

The CDR3 sequence: CASSGVAYSNQPQHF. For the CDR3, the DNA is TGTGCCAGTAGCGGGGTTGCTTATAGCAATCAGCCCCAGCATTTT. The chain carries TRBV19 and TRBJ1-5; D uncertain. This CDR3 has 15 amino acids. The V gene's germline CDR1 is LNHDA and CDR2 SQIVND (reference sequence). With 6 bases removed from V and 0 bases from J, the gap between germline ends came to 12 bases.

The CDR3 DNA is TGTGCCACCAGCAGAGACAGGGAGAGTCAGCCCCAGCATTTT. It is translated as CATSRDRESQPQHF. V gene TRBV15 combines with J gene TRBJ1-5; perhaps TRBD1 as D (5 bases). Germline CDR1 LNHNV, CDR2 YYDKDF (reference sequence). With 0 bases removed from V and 6 bases from J, the gap between germline ends came to 9 bases. The CDR3 consists of 14 residues. Drawing the rest from reference TRBV15 and TRBJ1-5, the complete variable domain is DAMVIQNPRYQVTQFGKPVTLSCSQTLNHNVMYWYQQKSSQAPKLLFHYYDKDFNNEADTPDNFQSRRPNTSFCFLDIRSPGLGDTAMYLCATSRDRESQPQHFGDGTRLSIL.

This chain links TRBV10-1 with TRBJ2-3; possible D gene TRBD2, 5 bases. The length of the CDR3 is 16 residues. Germline loops: CDR1 WNHNN, CDR2 SYGVQD (reference sequence). Between the trimmed V and J ends, which lost 1 base and 1 base, there was a span of 12 bases. Written as DNA, the CDR3 is TGCGCCAGCAGTGAGTTGGGAGACCCTCGCACAGATACGCAGTATTTT. It yields the protein CASSELGDPRTDTQYF.

The chain recombines TRBV19 with TRBJ2-5; TRBD2 aligns across 7 bases. This CDR3 spans 13 amino acids. The V segment lost 1 base and the J segment 5 bases; nucleotides outside the gene matches: 1. Germline CDR1 and CDR2: LNHDA and SQIVND (reference sequence). The CDR3 loop is CASSIAGGETQYF. The CDR3 DNA follows: TGTGCCAGTAGTATAGCGGGAGGCGAGACCCAGTACTTC.

V is TRBV27 and J is TRBJ2-1; perhaps TRBD1 as D (5 bases). Looked up from germline, CDR1 is MNHEY and CDR2 is SMNVEV (reference sequence). The CDR3 has 15 residues. V lost 4 bases and J lost 7, with 17 bases in between. The CDR3 sequence: CASSSHQGNWNEQFF. DNA of the CDR3: TGTGCCAGCAGTTCCCACCAGGGAAATTGGAATGAGCAGTTCTTC.

The chain couples TRBV7-3 to TRBJ2-5; TRBD2 is a possible D gene (7 bases). Trimming took off 5 bases at V and 4 bases at J, with 11 bases between the two ends. The germline CDR1 and CDR2 sequences are SGHTA and FQGTGA. CDR3 size: 13 residues. The CDR3 sequence is CASSRRGGETQYF. CDR3 DNA: TGTGCCAGCAGCCGGAGGGGGGGAGAGACCCAGTACTTC.

The chain has TRBV28 and TRBJ1-1; D possibly corresponds to TRBD1 (6 bases). The germline gives CDR1 MDHEN, CDR2 SYDVKM. With 1 base removed from V and 10 bases from J, the gap between germline ends came to 13 bases. The CDR3 is made up of 13 amino acids. The CDR3 region has the DNA TGTGCCAGCAGTTTATCGGGGGCTGACCGAGCTTTCTTT. As protein: CASSLSGADRAFF.

The rearrangement links TRBV18 to TRBJ2-1; 9 bases fit TRBD2. The CDR3 runs to 15 residues. Germline V lookup: CDR1 KGHSH, CDR2 LQKENI. After removal of 6 bases from V and 5 bases from J, the junction contained 8 bases not matched to a gene. Here the CDR3 reads CASSLSGRPDNEQFF. The CDR3 DNA reads as TGTGCCAGCTCCCTTAGCGGGAGACCAGACAATGAGCAGTTCTTC.